Listed below are T cell receptor beta chains from one sample, sequenced in a study of technical replicates of blood from a few donors. Here immunoSEQ multiplex PCR was the method, and the copy in TCRdb shows in-frame clones only, minus some. The repertoire holds 78,000 or so clones, with over 75% as singletons. The sample comprised T cells isolated from PBMCs. Receptors were obtained from a human donor in good health. The CDR3 runs from the conserved cysteine through the conserved F or W. Fields, in order: J gene, D gene, clone size, CDR3 length, V gene, CDR3 protein, CDR3 DNA. The D gene is left open where the match is weak. Part of the rows lack a size; the others show once, few, many or a class for expanded clones.

j_call: TRBJ1-1
d_call: .
clone_size: .
cdr3_length: 15
v_call: TRBV4-1
cdr3_aa: CASSQGGGRNTEAFF
cdr3_nt: TGCGCCAGCAGCCAAGGGGGGGGCAGGAACACTGAAGCTTTCTTT

j_call: TRBJ1-1
d_call: .
clone_size: .
cdr3_length: 20
v_call: TRBV7-3
cdr3_aa: CASSLTRSHGNEFEHTEAFF
cdr3_nt: TGTGCCAGCAGCTTAACTCGAAGTCACGGGAACGAGTTTGAACACACTGAAGCTTTCTTT

j_call: TRBJ2-7
d_call: .
clone_size: .
cdr3_length: 14
v_call: TRBV11-3
cdr3_aa: CASSLDLGTYEQYF
cdr3_nt: TGTGCCAGCAGCTTAGATCTGGGCACCTACGAGCAGTACTTC

j_call: TRBJ2-1
d_call: TRBD2
clone_size: .
cdr3_length: 15
v_call: TRBV28
cdr3_aa: CASTSGTSSYNEQFF
cdr3_nt: TGTGCCAGCACTAGCGGGACCTCCTCCTACAATGAGCAGTTCTTC

j_call: TRBJ2-5
d_call: .
clone_size: .
cdr3_length: 15
v_call: TRBV10-2
cdr3_aa: CASSPAGTQQETQYF
cdr3_nt: TGCGCCAGCAGTCCTGCCGGGACTCAACAAGAGACCCAGTACTTC

j_call: TRBJ1-5
d_call: TRBD1
clone_size: .
cdr3_length: 15
v_call: TRBV5-4
cdr3_aa: CASSLGQGPNQPQHF
cdr3_nt: TGTGCCAGCAGCTTGGGACAGGGTCCCAATCAGCCCCAGCATTTT

j_call: TRBJ2-1
d_call: .
clone_size: .
cdr3_length: 14
v_call: TRBV7-8
cdr3_aa: CASSLGYGRGEQFF
cdr3_nt: TGTGCCAGCAGCTTAGGTTACGGGAGAGGAGAGCAGTTCTTC

j_call: TRBJ2-3
d_call: TRBD2
clone_size: .
cdr3_length: 17
v_call: TRBV30
cdr3_aa: CAWSVRSAGGPGDTQYF
cdr3_nt: TGTGCCTGGAGTGTACGGTCGGCGGGAGGGCCGGGGGATACGCAGTATTTT

j_call: TRBJ1-5
d_call: .
clone_size: .
cdr3_length: 15
v_call: TRBV7-2
cdr3_aa: CASSSDRRPNQPQHF
cdr3_nt: TGTGCCAGCAGCTCAGACAGGCGACCTAATCAGCCCCAGCATTTT

j_call: TRBJ2-5
d_call: TRBD1
clone_size: once
cdr3_length: 14
v_call: TRBV10-2
cdr3_aa: CASSVRDSQETQYF
cdr3_nt: TGCGCCAGCAGTGTACGGGACAGTCAAGAGACCCAGTACTTC

j_call: TRBJ2-7
d_call: TRBD1
clone_size: .
cdr3_length: 15
v_call: TRBV11-2
cdr3_aa: CASTPNTGQTLEQYF
cdr3_nt: TGTGCCAGCACCCCAAACACGGGACAGACCTTGGAGCAGTACTTC

j_call: TRBJ1-1
d_call: .
clone_size: few
cdr3_length: 13
v_call: TRBV18
cdr3_aa: CASSSIMNTEAFF
cdr3_nt: TGTGCCAGCTCATCTATCATGAACACTGAAGCTTTCTTT

j_call: TRBJ1-1
d_call: TRBD1
clone_size: once
cdr3_length: 14
v_call: TRBV7-9
cdr3_aa: CASSWTGGGTEAFF
cdr3_nt: TGTGCCAGCAGCTGGACAGGGGGCGGCACTGAAGCTTTCTTT

j_call: TRBJ1-2
d_call: TRBD1
clone_size: few
cdr3_length: 14
v_call: TRBV19
cdr3_aa: CASSLGQGAYGYTF
cdr3_nt: TGTGCCAGTAGTCTAGGACAGGGGGCGTATGGCTACACCTTC

j_call: TRBJ1-1
d_call: .
clone_size: .
cdr3_length: 14
v_call: TRBV4-3
cdr3_aa: CASSQEIGVTEAFF
cdr3_nt: TGCGCCAGCAGCCAAGAGATAGGGGTGACTGAAGCTTTCTTT

j_call: TRBJ2-5
d_call: TRBD2
clone_size: .
cdr3_length: 14
v_call: TRBV2
cdr3_aa: CASSDTSGEETQYF
cdr3_nt: TGTGCCAGCAGTGACACTAGCGGGGAAGAGACCCAGTACTTC

j_call: TRBJ1-2
d_call: TRBD1
clone_size: .
cdr3_length: 15
v_call: TRBV19
cdr3_aa: CASSIPGTGGNGYTF
cdr3_nt: TGTGCCAGTAGTATCCCCGGGACAGGAGGAAATGGCTACACCTTC

j_call: TRBJ2-3
d_call: .
clone_size: .
cdr3_length: 15
v_call: TRBV5-4
cdr3_aa: CASSLGQVFTDTQYF
cdr3_nt: TGTGCCAGCAGCTTGGGACAGGTCTTTACGGATACGCAGTATTTT

j_call: TRBJ2-5
d_call: .
clone_size: once
cdr3_length: 15
v_call: TRBV7-9
cdr3_aa: CASRPPGGAAETQYF
cdr3_nt: TGTGCCAGCAGGCCCCCCGGAGGGGCTGCAGAGACCCAGTACTTC

j_call: TRBJ2-1
d_call: TRBD1
clone_size: .
cdr3_length: 15
v_call: TRBV4-2
cdr3_aa: CASSPGTGVFAEQFF
cdr3_nt: TGTGCCAGCAGCCCCGGGACAGGGGTATTTGCTGAGCAGTTCTTC

j_call: TRBJ1-1
d_call: TRBD1
clone_size: .
cdr3_length: 14
v_call: TRBV2
cdr3_aa: CASSFRGLGTEAFF
cdr3_nt: TGTGCCAGCAGTTTTAGGGGGCTCGGCACTGAAGCTTTCTTT

j_call: TRBJ2-1
d_call: TRBD1
clone_size: .
cdr3_length: 14
v_call: TRBV7-7
cdr3_aa: CASSLGGYYNEQFF
cdr3_nt: TGTGCTAGCAGCTTAGGGGGCTATTACAATGAGCAGTTCTTC

j_call: TRBJ2-5
d_call: TRBD2
clone_size: .
cdr3_length: 15
v_call: TRBV25-1
cdr3_aa: CASSENSGVQETQYF
cdr3_nt: TGTGCCAGCAGTGAAAACAGCGGGGTCCAAGAGACCCAGTACTTC